The present entry profiles one TCR beta chain with its context. This sample is drawn from a study of blood T cell repertoires in COVID-19. In the original processing: How many nucleated cells were present was estimated from reference gene primer amplification. Only in-frame clones appear in the TCRdb table, and some are missing; sequencing was by immunoSEQ multiplex PCR. V and J calls and clone size are as listed in that table; D and trimming were resolved from the DNA. The sample records 300,000 to 350,000 clones, around 85% being singletons. Study members were between about 18 and 95 years old and lived in fewer than 30 US regions. V was cut by 5 bases and J by 8 bases, with 18 bases left in between. The CDR3 is 14 residues long. The germline V gene has CDR1 SGHAT and CDR2 FQNNGV.

This clonotype was obtained from a young man who had recovered from COVID-19. The sequencing input was PBMCs or T cells enriched from blood (not recorded which). V gene TRBV11-2 combines with J gene TRBJ1-2; no firm D call. This CDR3 reads CASSPLLEGRGYTF. The CDR3 nucleotides are TGTGCCAGCAGCCCCCTGTTGGAGGGTAGAGGCTACACCTTC.